The next 15 T cell receptor beta chains were all read from a single sample in a study of identical twins. TCRdb redid the calling of the 5' RACE reads with MiXCR, one entry per CDR3 protein. The table includes 500,000 or so distinct CDR3 sequences, 12% to 15% detected once. These data also featured in a second study, about yellow fever vaccine responses in identical twins.

Sample: CD4+ T cells sorted from blood. Receptors originate from a woman in her late teens or twenties in good health.

The V and J genes are TRBV7-2 and TRBJ2-2; D perhaps matches TRBD1 (5 bases). CDR1 is SGHTA, CDR2 FQGNSA, per germline. The CDR3 length is 13 residues. Trimming took off 5 bases at V and 7 bases at J, with 11 bases between the two ends. CDR3 amino acids: CASSLRRGGELFF. The CDR3 DNA follows: TGTGCCAGCAGCCTCAGAAGGGGCGGGGAGCTGTTTTTT.

In this sample, this clonotype turned up a few times. This chain connects TRBV7-9 to TRBJ2-1; D gene unclear. V was trimmed by 4 bases and J by 12 bases, leaving 13 bases between them. In germline, CDR1 is SEHNR, CDR2 FQNEAQ (reference sequence). The CDR3 loop spans 12 amino acids. The CDR3 sequence is CASSSLSVSQFF. CDR3 DNA sequence: TGTGCCAGCAGCTCGCTTAGTGTTTCGCAGTTCTTC. Full variable domain (missing parts from reference TRBV7-9 and TRBJ2-1): DTGVSQNPRHKITKRGQNVTFRCDPISEHNRLYWYRQTLGQGPEFLTYFQNEAQLEKSRLLSDRFSAERPKGSFSTLEIQRTEQGDSAMYLCASSSLSVSQFFGPGTRLTVL.

This clonotype has just a few counts. The genes are TRBV20-1 and TRBJ2-1, with 10 bases that match TRBD1. In germline, CDR1 is DFQATT, CDR2 SNEGSKA (reference sequence). V lost 6 bases to trimming and J lost 3 bases; unmatched junction nucleotides: 5. The CDR3 consists of 14 residues. This CDR3 reads CSADGTGDYNEQFF. The CDR3 coding sequence is TGCAGTGCCGATGGGACAGGGGACTACAATGAGCAGTTCTTC.

The V call is TRBV20-1, the J call TRBJ2-5; D remains ambiguous. The CDR3 length is 14 residues. Germline-derived CDR1 and CDR2 are DFQATT and SNEGSKA (reference sequence). With 3 bases removed from V and 3 bases from J, the gap between germline ends came to 14 bases. Here the CDR3 reads CSARPGGIKETQYF. DNA of the CDR3: TGCAGTGCTAGGCCCGGTGGGATCAAAGAGACCCAGTACTTC.

This clonotype has more than one count but fewer than ten. A junction end diverges from the germline sequence, so it may reflect a read error. The rearrangement uses TRBV29-1 and TRBJ2-1; possible D gene TRBD2, 6 bases. The V gene's germline CDR1 is SQVTM and CDR2 ANQGSEA. The CDR3 has 13 residues. DNA for the CDR3: TGCAGCGTGCGCCGGGACTCCGACAATGAGCAGTTCTTC. Protein: CSVRRDSDNEQFF.

There are a few counts of this clonotype. CDR3 nucleotide sequence: TGTGCCAGCAGTGAATGGGGGAGCCAAGAGACCCAGTACTTC. Its translation: CASSEWGSQETQYF. The genes are TRBV2 and TRBJ2-5, with D possibly called TRBD1 or TRBD2 (5 bases each). The CDR3 loop spans 14 amino acids. V shed 2 bases and J shed 1 base, with 8 bases lying between them. The germline V gene has CDR1 SNHLY and CDR2 FYNNEI.

This chain connects TRBV12-3 or TRBV12-4 to TRBJ2-1; D might be TRBD2 (6 bases). The CDR3 has 15 amino acids. The V end lost 5 bases, the J end lost 0 bases, and 11 bases lay between the germline ends. The CDR3 here is CASSTQAGSYNEQFF. CDR3 DNA: TGTGCCAGCAGTACGCAAGCGGGCTCCTACAATGAGCAGTTCTTC.

This clonotype was observed a single time. This rearrangement joins TRBV6-4 to TRBJ2-1; 8 bases map to TRBD2. Trimming at V came to 2 bases and at J to 5 bases, leaving 2 bases not matched to a gene. Germline loops: CDR1 MRHNA, CDR2 SNTAGT. The CDR3 totals 14 residues. The CDR3 loop reads CASSDREGDNEQFF. For the CDR3, the DNA is TGTGCCAGCAGTGACCGGGAGGGAGACAATGAGCAGTTCTTC.

This clonotype was recorded a few times. The chain employs TRBV7-2 and TRBJ2-1, with TRBD2 matching 11 bases. The length of the CDR3 is 17 residues. Germline assignment: CDR1 SGHTA and CDR2 FQGNSA. V shed 1 base, J shed 4 bases, and the junction held 6 bases outside the gene matches. In nucleotides, the CDR3 is TGTGCCAGCAGCTTAGTTCGTTTAGCGGGAGGGTACAATGAGCAGTTCTTC. Its protein is CASSLVRLAGGYNEQFF. Full variable domain (remainder filled in from reference TRBV7-2 and TRBJ2-1): GAGVSQSPSNKVTEKGKDVELRCDPISGHTALYWYRQSLGQGLEFLIYFQGNSAPDKSGLPSDRFSAERTGGSVSTLTIQRTQQEDSAVYLCASSLVRLAGGYNEQFFGPGTRLTVL.

Concerning this clonotype: The junction does not match germline at one end; this may be a read error. This chain links TRBV5-1 with TRBJ1-1, with unresolved D. Germline V CDR1 and CDR2: SGHRS, YFSETQ. CDR3 length: 16 amino acids. CDR3 region: CASSLQIEKPNAEAFF. CDR3 DNA sequence: TGCGCCAGCAGCTTGCAAATTGAAAAACCGAACGCTGAAGCTTTCTTT. Using reference TRBV5-1 and TRBJ1-1 for the parts outside the CDR3, the full variable domain is KAGVTQTPRYLIKTRGQQVTLSCSPISGHRSVSWYQQTPGQGLQFLFEYFSETQRNKGNFPGRFSGRQFSNSRSEMNVSTLELGDSALYLCASSLQIEKPNAEAFFGQGTRLTVV.

CDR3 sequence reads: CASSSGRGFRDTQYF. The CDR3 DNA reads as TGTGCCAGCAGTTCGGGACGGGGATTTCGGGATACGCAGTATTTT. The chain joins TRBV2 to TRBJ2-3; TRBD1 or TRBD2 may be the D gene (5 bases each). Trimming stripped 5 bases from V and 6 bases from J, with 18 bases between. There are 15 residues in the CDR3. CDR1 is SNHLY and CDR2 is FYNNEI in the germline V gene.

The chain recombines TRBV12-3 or TRBV12-4 with TRBJ1-6; D uncertain. The CDR3 contains 14 residues. V was shortened by 4 bases and J by 7 bases, with 11 bases between the two germline ends. The CDR3 loop reads CASSSTDGNSPLHF. The CDR3 region has the DNA TGTGCCAGCAGTTCAACCGACGGGAATTCACCCCTCCACTTT.

The chain recombines TRBV5-5 with TRBJ2-7; D possibly corresponds to TRBD1 (6 bases). The CDR3 is made up of 16 amino acids. Germline CDR1 SGHKS, CDR2 YYEKEE (reference sequence). Trimming removed 1 base from V and 4 bases from J, with 18 bases in between. DNA for the CDR3: TGTGCCAGCAGCTTGCGACAGGCCCAAGGATCTTACGAGCAGTACTTC. Translating gives CASSLRQAQGSYEQYF.

Concerning this clonotype: The CDR3 carries no conserved terminal phenylalanine or tryptophan, so it likely arises from a read error. The chain couples TRBV5-1 to TRBJ2-5; TRBD1 or TRBD2 may be the D gene (6 bases each). Looked up from germline, CDR1 is SGHRS and CDR2 is YFSETQ. V dropped 2 bases and J dropped 1 base, with 12 bases sitting between them. This CDR3 has 15 amino acids. CDR3 sequence reads: CASSLGGPRQETQYS. CDR3 DNA: TGCGCCAGCAGCTTAGGGGGGCCACGCCAAGAGACCCAGTACTCC.

Ten or more counts support this clonotype. The gene calls are TRBV29-1 and TRBJ2-1; D tentatively reads TRBD1 or TRBD2 (6 bases each). CDR3 length: 14 amino acids. V was cut by 7 bases and J by 7 bases, with 20 bases left in between. Germline-derived CDR1 and CDR2 are SQVTM and ANQGSEA. The CDR3 loop reads CSARRAGEENEQFF. CDR3 nucleotide sequence: TGCAGCGCCCGTCGGGCAGGGGAGGAAAATGAGCAGTTCTTC.